Below are 3 T cell receptor beta chains sequenced from a single sample in a study of T cell repertoires in cytomegalovirus infection. These receptors' targets are unknown. TCRdb re-called the reads with MiXCR, one entry per CDR3 protein. The sample has 680,000 or so distinct CDR3 sequences; around a third are singletons. The sample here was cultured PBMCs, taken from culture after CMV antigen stimulation. These receptors were taken from a human donor in good health (CMV status not recorded). Some clones in this sample may be carry-over from other donors' samples.

V is TRBV5-4 and J is TRBJ1-1; the D gene is possibly TRBD1 (6 bases). Germline V gene data show CDR1 as SGHNT and CDR2 as YYREEE (reference sequence). V gave up 1 base and J gave up 11 bases, with 15 bases separating them. CDR3 length: 13 amino acids. The CDR3 DNA sequence: TGTGCCAGCAGCTTGTTCGGCAGACAGGAGGCTTTCTTT. This encodes CASSLFGRQEAFF.

The rearrangement links TRBV19 to TRBJ2-3; D remains ambiguous. Germline CDR1 reads LNHDA; CDR2 reads SQIVND (reference sequence). V shed 7 bases and J shed 4 bases, with 15 bases lying between them. CDR3 length equals 14 residues. DNA for the CDR3: TGTGCCAGTACTCAGGCTCAGGCCCCAGATACGCAGTATTTT. It translates to CASTQAQAPDTQYF. Full variable domain (remainder filled in from reference TRBV19 and TRBJ2-3): DGGITQSPKYLFRKEGQNVTLSCEQNLNHDAMYWYRQDPGQGLRLIYYSQIVNDFQKGDIAEGYSVSREKKESFPLTVTSAQKNPTAFYLCASTQAQAPDTQYFGPGTRLTVL.

The DNA for the CDR3 is TGTGCCAGCAGCTTAGATAGTAGACTAGCGGCCAATGAGCAGTTCTTC. It is translated as CASSLDSRLAANEQFF. The gene calls are TRBV11-2 and TRBJ2-1, with 9 nucleotides matching TRBD2. Germline V CDR1 and CDR2: SGHAT, FQNNGV. J was trimmed by 6 bases and V by 0 bases; bases with no gene match: 6. There are 16 residues in the CDR3. The whole variable domain, filled in from reference TRBV11-2 and TRBJ2-1, reads EAGVAQSPRYKIIEKRQSVAFWCNPISGHATLYWYQQILGQGPKLLIQFQNNGVVDDSQLPKDRFSAERLKGVDSTLKIQPAKLEDSAVYLCASSLDSRLAANEQFFGPGTRLTVL.